The table lists the clone carrying this TCR beta chain with a few counts. Its antigen is currently unknown. Template switching supplied a universal primer site; unique molecular identifiers were carried on the cDNA. From the 5' RACE reads, TCRdb called clonotypes with MiXCR, one entry per CDR3 protein. This sample carries approximately 590,000 distinct CDR3 sequences, around a tenth of them seen once, and the ten largest clones take 2.5% to 3%. Germline CDR1 reads MDHEN; CDR2 reads SYDVKM. V lost 2 bases, J lost 1 base, and 9 bases lay in between. The CDR3 length is 14 residues. These data belong to a study of identical twins. All donors were healthy, and all were Caucasian. Study results and limitations: Conclusions came from cross-sectional statistical analysis, not from following the same donors.

These data also featured in a second study, about yellow fever vaccine responses in identical twins.

Material for sequencing was PBMCs. This TCR was sampled from a young woman in good health. This sequence joins TRBV28 and TRBJ2-7; no definite D call. Here the CDR3 reads CASSLPIASYEQYF. CDR3 nucleotide sequence: TGTGCCAGCAGTTTACCTATTGCATCCTACGAGCAGTACTTC.